This entry is about one T cell receptor beta chain. Its antigen remains unidentified. Profiling relied on immunoSEQ multiplex PCR, and the TCRdb table lists in-frame clones only, not all of them. The table includes 45,000 or so clones, roughly 80% detected once. There are 11 residues in the CDR3. Trimming took off 3 bases at V and 5 bases at J, with 7 bases between the two ends. Germline-derived CDR1 and CDR2 are SQVTM and ANQGSEA. Time point defined: recipient sample about 28 days before transplant, after cytoreduction. This entry comes from a study of T cell clonotyping in hematopoietic cell transplantation. Study-level findings and limits: Recipient TCR diversity dropped after transplant; expanded clonotypes rose from day 30 to 180.

The TCR was taken from a man in his fifties or sixties with myelodysplastic syndrome. Some clones in this sample may be carry-over from other donors' samples. Material: peripheral blood mononuclear cells, obtained before stem cell transplant. V is TRBV29-1 and J is TRBJ1-1; D call uncertain. The CDR3 reads CSVDRGTEAFF. The CDR3 region has the DNA TGCAGCGTTGACCGCGGTACTGAAGCTTTCTTT.